This TCR beta chain was identified in a study of siplizumab effects on memory and regulatory T cells. Study-level findings and limits: Researchers could not give a naive or memory phenotype to roughly 75-95% of proliferating CD4+ or CD8+ clones.

The CDR3 consists of 13 residues. Germline-derived CDR1 and CDR2 are SNHLY and FYNNEI. The V end lost 2 bases, the J end lost 6 bases, and 10 bases lay between the germline ends. The data were produced by immunoSEQ multiplex PCR, yet TCRdb's version contains in-frame clones alone and is incomplete. This table holds fewer than 65,000 clones, 85% to 95% found once. As for this clone: Its antigen remains unknown.

The TCR sequence derives from a human donor in good health. This sequence joins TRBV2 and TRBJ1-1; possible D gene TRBD1, 6 bases. Sequenced: CD8+ T cells sorted from blood. The chain's CDR3 is CASSERGGAEAFF. The DNA of the CDR3 is TGTGCCAGCAGTGAAAGGGGGGGAGCTGAAGCTTTCTTT.